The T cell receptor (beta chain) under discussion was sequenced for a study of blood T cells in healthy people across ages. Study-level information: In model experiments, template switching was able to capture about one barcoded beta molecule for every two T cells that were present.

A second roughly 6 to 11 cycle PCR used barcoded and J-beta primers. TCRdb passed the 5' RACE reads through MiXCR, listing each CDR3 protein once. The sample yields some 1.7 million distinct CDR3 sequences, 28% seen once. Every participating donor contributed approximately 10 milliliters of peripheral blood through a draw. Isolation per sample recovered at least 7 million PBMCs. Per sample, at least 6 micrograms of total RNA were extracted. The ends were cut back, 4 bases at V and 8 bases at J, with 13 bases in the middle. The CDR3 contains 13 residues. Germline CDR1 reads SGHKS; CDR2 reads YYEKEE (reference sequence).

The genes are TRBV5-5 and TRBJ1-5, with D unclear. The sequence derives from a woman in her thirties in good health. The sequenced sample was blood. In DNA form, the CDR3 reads TGTGCCAGCAGCCCCGACCCTCTCAAGCCCCAGCATTTT. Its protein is CASSPDPLKPQHF.